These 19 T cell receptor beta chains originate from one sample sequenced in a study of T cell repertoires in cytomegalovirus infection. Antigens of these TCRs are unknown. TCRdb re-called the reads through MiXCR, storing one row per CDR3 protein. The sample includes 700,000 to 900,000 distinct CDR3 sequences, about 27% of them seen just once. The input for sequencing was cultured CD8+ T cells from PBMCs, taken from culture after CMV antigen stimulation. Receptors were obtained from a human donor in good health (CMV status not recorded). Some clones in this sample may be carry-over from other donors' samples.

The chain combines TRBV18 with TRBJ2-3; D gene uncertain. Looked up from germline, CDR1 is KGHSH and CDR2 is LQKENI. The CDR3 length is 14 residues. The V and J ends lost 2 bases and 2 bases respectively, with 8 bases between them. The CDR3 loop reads CASSPRETTDTQYF. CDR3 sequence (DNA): TGTGCCAGCTCACCAAGAGAAACCACAGATACGCAGTATTTT.

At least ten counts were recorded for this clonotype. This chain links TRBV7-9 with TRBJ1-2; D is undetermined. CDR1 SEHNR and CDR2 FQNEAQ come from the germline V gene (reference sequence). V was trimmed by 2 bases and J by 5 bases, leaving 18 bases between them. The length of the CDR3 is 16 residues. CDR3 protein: CASSLREPGPLYGYTF. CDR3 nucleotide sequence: TGTGCCAGCAGCTTAAGAGAGCCCGGTCCCCTTTATGGCTACACCTTC.

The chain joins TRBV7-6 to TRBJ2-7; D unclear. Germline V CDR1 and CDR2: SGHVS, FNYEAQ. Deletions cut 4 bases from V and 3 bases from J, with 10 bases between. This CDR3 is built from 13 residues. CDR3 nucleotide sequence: TGTGCCAGCAGCTCCCACTGGGGCTACGAGCAGTACTTC. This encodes CASSSHWGYEQYF.

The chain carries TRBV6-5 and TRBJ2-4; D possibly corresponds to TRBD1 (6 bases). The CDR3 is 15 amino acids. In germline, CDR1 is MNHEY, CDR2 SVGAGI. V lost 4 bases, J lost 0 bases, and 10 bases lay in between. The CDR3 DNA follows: TGTGCCAGCAGTTCACCCAGGGGAGCCAAAAACATTCAGTACTTC. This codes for CASSSPRGAKNIQYF.

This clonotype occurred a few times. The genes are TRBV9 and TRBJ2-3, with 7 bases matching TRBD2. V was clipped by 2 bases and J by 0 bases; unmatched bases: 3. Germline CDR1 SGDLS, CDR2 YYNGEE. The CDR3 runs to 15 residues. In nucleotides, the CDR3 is TGTGCCAGCAGCGTCGTCGGGGGGAGCACAGATACGCAGTATTTT. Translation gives CASSVVGGSTDTQYF. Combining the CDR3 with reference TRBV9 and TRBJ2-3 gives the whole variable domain DSGVTQTPKHLITATGQRVTLRCSPRSGDLSVYWYQQSLDQGLQFLIQYYNGEERAKGNILERFSAQQFPDLHSELNLSSLELGDSALYFCASSVVGGSTDTQYFGPGTRLTVL.

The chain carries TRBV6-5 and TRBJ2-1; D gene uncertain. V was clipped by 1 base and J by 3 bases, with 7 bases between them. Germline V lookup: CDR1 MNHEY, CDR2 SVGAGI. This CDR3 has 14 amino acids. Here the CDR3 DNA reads TGTGCCAGCAGTTACTATTCGGACTACAATGAGCAGTTCTTC. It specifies CASSYYSDYNEQFF.

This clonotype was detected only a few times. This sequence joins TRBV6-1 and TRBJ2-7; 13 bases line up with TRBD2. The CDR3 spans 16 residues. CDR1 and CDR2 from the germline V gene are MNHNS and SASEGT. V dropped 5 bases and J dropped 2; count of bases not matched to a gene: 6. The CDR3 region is CASSTPGLAGTYEQYV. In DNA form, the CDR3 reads TGTGCCAGCAGTACCCCGGGACTAGCGGGGACCTACGAGCAGTACGTC.

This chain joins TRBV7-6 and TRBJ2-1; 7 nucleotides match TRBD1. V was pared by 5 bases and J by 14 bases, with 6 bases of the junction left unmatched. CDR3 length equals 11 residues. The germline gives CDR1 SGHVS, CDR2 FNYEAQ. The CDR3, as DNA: TGTGCCAGCAGCGTTGGGACAGAGAAGTTCTTC. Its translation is CASSVGTEKFF.

CDR3 sequence (DNA): TGTGCCACCAGCGTCCGACACACTAGCACAGATACGCAGTATTTT. Translated, it gives CATSVRHTSTDTQYF. The V gene is TRBV15, the J gene TRBJ2-3; D not certain. V was cut by 5 bases and J by 0 bases, with 12 bases left in between. Germline CDR1 and CDR2: LNHNV and YYDKDF (reference sequence). The CDR3 is made up of 15 amino acids.

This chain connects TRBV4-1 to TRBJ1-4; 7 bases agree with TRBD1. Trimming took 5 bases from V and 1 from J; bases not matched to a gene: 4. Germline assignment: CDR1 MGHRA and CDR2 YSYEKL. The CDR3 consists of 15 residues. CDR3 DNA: TGCGCCAGCAGCACGACAGGGCGAACTAATGAAAAACTGTTTTTT. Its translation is CASSTTGRTNEKLFF.

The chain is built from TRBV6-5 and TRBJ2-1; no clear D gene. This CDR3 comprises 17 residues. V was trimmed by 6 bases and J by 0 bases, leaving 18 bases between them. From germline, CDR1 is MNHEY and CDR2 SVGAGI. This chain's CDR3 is CASSPRLYTSSYNEQFF. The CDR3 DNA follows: TGTGCCAGCAGCCCGAGACTTTACACGAGCTCCTACAATGAGCAGTTCTTC.

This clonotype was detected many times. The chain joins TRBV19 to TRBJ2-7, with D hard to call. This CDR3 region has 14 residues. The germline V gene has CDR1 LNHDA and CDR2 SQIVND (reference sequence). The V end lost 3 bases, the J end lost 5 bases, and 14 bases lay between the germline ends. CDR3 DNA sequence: TGTGCCAGTAGTATTAAGATCGGGTGGGACGAGCAGTACTTC. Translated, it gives CASSIKIGWDEQYF.

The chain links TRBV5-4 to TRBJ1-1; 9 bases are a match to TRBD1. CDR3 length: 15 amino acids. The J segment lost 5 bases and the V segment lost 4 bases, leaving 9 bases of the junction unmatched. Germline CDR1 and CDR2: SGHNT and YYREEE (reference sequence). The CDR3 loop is CASSHPDRGGTEAFF. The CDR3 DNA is TGTGCCAGCAGCCACCCGGACAGGGGCGGGACTGAAGCTTTCTTT.

This CDR3 reads CSVEDRAGPGTQYF. The CDR3, as DNA: TGCAGCGTTGAAGATCGGGCAGGGCCAGGGACGCAGTATTTT. The chain carries TRBV29-1 and TRBJ2-3; D is perhaps TRBD1 (5 bases). V gave up 0 bases and J gave up 9 bases, with 16 bases separating them. The CDR3 spans 14 residues. Germline CDR1 and CDR2: SQVTM and ANQGSEA.

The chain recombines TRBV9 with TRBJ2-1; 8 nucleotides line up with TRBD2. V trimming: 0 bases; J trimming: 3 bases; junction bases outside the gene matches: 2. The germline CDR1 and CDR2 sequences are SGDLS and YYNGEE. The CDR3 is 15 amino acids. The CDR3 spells CASSVVGGGYNEQFF. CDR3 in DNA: TGTGCCAGCAGCGTAGTCGGGGGGGGCTACAATGAGCAGTTCTTC.

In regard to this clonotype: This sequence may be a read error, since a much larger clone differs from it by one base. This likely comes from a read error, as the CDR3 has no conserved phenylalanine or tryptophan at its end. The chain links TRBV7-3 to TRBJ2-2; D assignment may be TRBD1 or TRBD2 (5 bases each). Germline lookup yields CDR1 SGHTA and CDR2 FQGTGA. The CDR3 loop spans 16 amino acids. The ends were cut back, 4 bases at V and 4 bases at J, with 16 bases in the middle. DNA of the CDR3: TGTGCCAGCAGCTCTAGGGCCCCGAGGGGCACCGGGGAGCTGTTTTCT. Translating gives CASSSRAPRGTGELFS.

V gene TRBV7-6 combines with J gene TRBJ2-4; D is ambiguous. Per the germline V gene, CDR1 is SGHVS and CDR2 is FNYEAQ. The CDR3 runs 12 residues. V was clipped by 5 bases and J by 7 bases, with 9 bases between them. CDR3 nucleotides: TGTGCCAGCAGCCCAGGAGCGAACATTCAGTACTTC. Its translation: CASSPGANIQYF.

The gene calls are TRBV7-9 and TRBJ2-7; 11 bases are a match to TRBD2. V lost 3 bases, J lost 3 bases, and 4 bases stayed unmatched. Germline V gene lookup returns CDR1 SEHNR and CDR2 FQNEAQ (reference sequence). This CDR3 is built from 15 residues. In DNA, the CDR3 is TGTGCCAGCAGCTTCACTAGCGGGGGAGACTACGAGCAGTACTTC. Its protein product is CASSFTSGGDYEQYF.

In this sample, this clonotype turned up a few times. CDR3 in amino acids: CASSQDSTYEQYV. The CDR3 DNA reads TGCGCCAGCAGCCAAGATTCGACCTACGAGCAGTACGTC. The chain couples TRBV4-1 to TRBJ2-7; no reliable D call. V lost 0 bases, J lost 2 bases, and 5 bases lay in between. This CDR3 region has 13 residues. Germline values: CDR1 MGHRA, CDR2 YSYEKL.